This passage covers 17 T cell receptor beta chains from one sample sequenced in a study of cytomegalovirus exposure and HLA in healthy donors. Primers included in the PCR were 60 Vbeta and 13 Jbeta primers. Clones were read by immunoSEQ multiplex PCR, and TCRdb kept only the in-frame ones, dropping some. The data show approximately 200,000 clones, roughly 85% seen once. Sequenced input: PBMCs. Receptors originate from a man aged 18 to 30 in good health and CMV-seronegative.

The count of this clone is one. The chain joins TRBV7-3 to TRBJ1-1; D perhaps matches TRBD1 (5 bases). Germline CDR1 is SGHTA and CDR2 is FQGTGA. V dropped 2 bases and J dropped 8 bases, with 15 bases sitting between them. The CDR3 covers 14 residues. For the CDR3, the DNA is TGTGCCAGCAGCTTAGACCGGGGGACTGGAGAAGCTTTCTTT. Protein: CASSLDRGTGEAFF.

The CDR3 here is CASSQAPGLNTGELFF. The CDR3 DNA is TGCGCCAGCAGCCAAGCGCCGGGACTTAACACCGGGGAGCTGTTTTTT. The chain is built from TRBV4-3 and TRBJ2-2; D is possibly TRBD2 (6 bases). This CDR3 is 16 amino acids long. CDR1 LGHNA and CDR2 YSLEER come from the germline V gene. Trimming cost V 1 base and J 2 bases, with 11 bases left between them.

The gene calls are TRBV30 and TRBJ2-7; 9 bases align to TRBD2. CDR3 length: 16 residues. Germline CDR1 GTSNPN, CDR2 SVGIG (reference sequence). V lost 0 bases and J lost 2; bases outside the gene matches: 8. The CDR3 region is CAWSVLKAGGTYEQYF. The CDR3 DNA follows: TGTGCCTGGAGTGTACTTAAGGCGGGAGGGACCTACGAGCAGTACTTC. Looking up the rest from reference TRBV30 and TRBJ2-7 gives the full variable domain: SQTIHQWPATLVQPVGSPLSLECTVEGTSNPNLYWYRQAAGRGLQLLFYSVGIGQISSEVPQNLSASRPQDRQFILSSKKLLLSDSGFYLCAWSVLKAGGTYEQYFGPGTRLTVT.

This sequence joins TRBV6-5 and TRBJ2-5; D is unresolved. This CDR3 contains 11 residues. Germline CDR1 is MNHEY and CDR2 is SVGAGI. V shed 8 bases and J shed 3 bases, with 7 bases lying between them. The chain's CDR3 is CASSRKETQYF. In DNA, the CDR3 is TGTGCCAGCTCCAGAAAAGAGACCCAGTACTTC.

CDR3 DNA: TGTGCCAGCACCTTGCTCGGGACAGGACCTTACGAGCAGTACTTC. This sequence encodes CASTLLGTGPYEQYF. The chain employs TRBV28 and TRBJ2-7; 8 nucleotides agree with TRBD1. Per the germline V gene, CDR1 is MDHEN and CDR2 is SYDVKM. V shed 7 bases and J 4 bases; nucleotides not matched to a gene: 12. The CDR3 totals 15 residues.

In DNA, the CDR3 is TGTGCCAGCAGTTTATCGAGAGGGACTAGCGGAATCACAGATACGCAGTATTTT. It encodes CASSLSRGTSGITDTQYF. The chain employs TRBV27 and TRBJ2-3; 11 bases agree with TRBD2. Germline CDR1 reads MNHEY; CDR2 reads SMNVEV (reference sequence). The CDR3 is made up of 18 amino acids. The V gene end was trimmed by 0 bases and the J gene end by 2 bases; junction bases not matched to a gene: 7.

This clone was detected a few times. The gene calls are TRBV11-2 and TRBJ2-1; 10 bases align to TRBD2. The trim removed 5 bases at V and 3 bases at J, leaving 4 bases unmatched. This CDR3 comprises 15 residues. CDR1 and CDR2 from the germline V gene are SGHAT and FQNNGV. The CDR3 spells CASSPQRGGYNEQFF. The DNA of the CDR3 is TGTGCCAGCAGCCCTCAGCGGGGGGGCTACAATGAGCAGTTCTTC. Using reference TRBV11-2 and TRBJ2-1 for the parts outside the CDR3, the full variable domain is EAGVAQSPRYKIIEKRQSVAFWCNPISGHATLYWYQQILGQGPKLLIQFQNNGVVDDSQLPKDRFSAERLKGVDSTLKIQPAKLEDSAVYLCASSPQRGGYNEQFFGPGTRLTVL.

The chain couples TRBV28 to TRBJ2-7, with TRBD1 matching over 9 bases. The CDR3 consists of 14 residues. Unmatched junction bases numbered 8, after V lost 8 bases and J lost 3 bases. Germline lookup yields CDR1 MDHEN and CDR2 SYDVKM. This chain's CDR3 is CASSPRDRVYEQYF. The CDR3 DNA reads TGTGCCAGCTCACCCCGGGACAGGGTCTACGAGCAGTACTTC.

The chain joins TRBV7-2 to TRBJ2-4; D is ambiguous. The CDR3 sequence is 15 residues long. CDR1 and CDR2 from the germline V gene are SGHTA and FQGNSA. The ends were cut back, 3 bases at V and 1 base at J, with 10 bases in the middle. The CDR3 region has the DNA TGTGCCAGCAGCTTCTATTCTCTGGCCAAAAACATTCAGTACTTC. This gives the protein CASSFYSLAKNIQYF.

V usage is TRBV11-2 and J usage is TRBJ1-1, with a tentative D call TRBD1 (5 bases). Germline CDR1 SGHAT, CDR2 FQNNGV. CDR3 length: 16 residues. V was pared by 0 bases and J by 1 base, with 12 bases between. The CDR3 here is CASSLDPRGANTEAFF. DNA for the CDR3: TGTGCCAGCAGCTTAGATCCCCGTGGGGCGAACACTGAAGCTTTCTTT.

The chain combines TRBV25-1 with TRBJ2-1; D is perhaps TRBD1 (6 bases). V shed 6 bases and J shed 0 bases, with 9 bases lying between them. The CDR3 extends over 14 amino acids. Per the germline V gene, CDR1 is MGHDK and CDR2 is SYGVNS. The DNA for the CDR3 is TGTGCCAGCAGCCGGGACACCTCCTACAATGAGCAGTTCTTC. Its translation is CASSRDTSYNEQFF.

This clone is a singleton in its sample. V is TRBV15 and J is TRBJ1-1; 9 bases line up with TRBD1. Trimming took 4 bases from V and 1 from J; bases not matched to a gene: 1. The CDR3 is 14 amino acids. Germline CDR1 LNHNV, CDR2 YYDKDF (reference sequence). The chain's CDR3 is CATSTGQGNTEAFF. The CDR3 nucleotides read TGTGCCACCAGCACGGGACAGGGGAACACTGAAGCTTTCTTT.

The gene calls are TRBV15 and TRBJ2-1, with 11 bases lining up with TRBD2. Trimming took 6 bases from V and 2 from J; bases not matched to a gene: 6. This CDR3 spans 16 amino acids. In germline, CDR1 is LNHNV, CDR2 YYDKDF (reference sequence). The CDR3 nucleotides read TGTGCCACCAGTCCCTTACTAGCGGGAGCCTACAATGAGCAGTTCTTC. Residues: CATSPLLAGAYNEQFF.

This chain links TRBV4-1 with TRBJ1-5; no definite D call. The CDR3 extends over 13 amino acids. V was cut by 0 bases and J by 7 bases, with 7 bases left in between. From germline, CDR1 is MGHRA and CDR2 YSYEKL. The CDR3 DNA reads as TGCGCCAGCAGCCAAGACGAGGGCCAGCCCCAGCATTTT. The encoded protein is CASSQDEGQPQHF.

The chain recombines TRBV18 with TRBJ2-4; no firm D call. CDR3 length equals 15 residues. V was pared by 2 bases and J by 15 bases, with 23 bases between. Germline V gene lookup returns CDR1 KGHSH and CDR2 LQKENI. CDR3 DNA: TGTGCCAGCTCACCAACCCAGTCAACGGCGGATGTAGGGTACTTC. This translates into CASSPTQSTADVGYF.

The genes are TRBV4-1 and TRBJ2-3; 7 nucleotides line up with TRBD1. CDR3 size: 17 residues. CDR1 is MGHRA and CDR2 is YSYEKL in the germline V gene. J gave up 2 bases and V 0 bases, and 8 bases lay outside the gene matches. The CDR3 here is CASSQDLTGYATDTQYF. The CDR3 DNA follows: TGCGCCAGCAGCCAAGACCTGACAGGGTATGCCACAGATACGCAGTATTTT.

The V gene is TRBV6-5, the J gene TRBJ1-1; no definite D call. The germline CDR1 and CDR2 sequences are MNHEY and SVGAGI. Deletions cut 9 bases from V and 8 bases from J, with 13 bases between. The CDR3 loop spans 11 amino acids. The CDR3 DNA reads as TGTGCCAGTTTTGAGAGGGCCGAAGCTTTCTTT. It specifies CASFERAEAFF.